The sequence of this TCR beta chain was determined in a study of blood T cell repertoires in COVID-19. Overall study: Both acute and convalescent COVID-19 samples were obtained from the United States, Italy and Spain. Sample material is recorded as cDNA or gDNA derived from T cells, B-cell-depleted T cells, or PBMCs.

This CDR3 region has 14 residues. The V segment lost 4 bases and the J segment 4 bases; nucleotides outside the gene matches: 2. Germline CDR1 reads SNHLY; CDR2 reads FYNNEI. In the authors' workflow: Amplification from reference gene primers served as the basis for estimated nucleated cell counts. Produced via immunoSEQ multiplex PCR; TCRdb's table is partial and in-frame only. That table furnishes V, J and clone size, whereas the DNA furnished D and trimming. The sample carries about 150,000 clones, approximately 85% recorded once. Seattle researchers signed up patients amid active infection and tracked them longitudinally. With respect to this clone: This sample also contains other DNA sequences that code for the same CDR3.

The source is a man aged 55-75 years with COVID-19, enrolled during active disease. Sequenced: peripheral blood. The chain joins TRBV2 to TRBJ2-1; 9 positions match TRBD2. The CDR3 reads CASSGREGYNEQFF. In nucleotides, the CDR3 is TGTGCCAGCAGTGGGCGGGAGGGTTACAATGAGCAGTTCTTC.